Each of the 3 T cell receptor beta chains below was sequenced from the same sample in a study of cytomegalovirus exposure and HLA in healthy donors. Profiled with immunoSEQ multiplex PCR; TCRdb holds only in-frame clones, not every one. The sample includes 120,000 or so clones, roughly 95% of them seen just once. Sequencing used PBMCs. All receptors come from a young man in good health and CMV-seronegative.

The rearrangement joins TRBV27 to TRBJ2-7; D unclear. Deletions cut 4 bases from V and 5 bases from J, with 18 bases between. CDR1 and CDR2 from the germline V gene are MNHEY and SMNVEV (reference sequence). CDR3 length: 15 residues. For the CDR3, the DNA is TGTGCCAGCAGTTCCGGCGGCATAGGCAGCAACGAGCAGTACTTC. This codes for CASSSGGIGSNEQYF.

The V and J genes are TRBV28 and TRBJ1-1; D is uncertain. This CDR3 has 11 residues. Deletions cut 5 bases from V and 2 bases from J, with 3 bases between. The germline V gene encodes CDR1 MDHEN and CDR2 SYDVKM. The CDR3 sequence is CASSPNTEAFF. CDR3 DNA sequence: TGTGCCAGCAGTCCTAACACTGAAGCTTTCTTT. Full variable domain (rest looked up from reference TRBV28 and TRBJ1-1): DVKVTQSSRYLVKRTGEKVFLECVQDMDHENMFWYRQDPGLGLRLIYFSYDVKMKEKGDIPEGYSVSREKKERFSLILESASTNQTSMYLCASSPNTEAFFGQGTRLTVV.

The V call is TRBV29-1, the J call TRBJ1-1; D not certain. V lost 3 bases to trimming and J lost 0 bases, with 5 bases between them. The CDR3 contains 12 residues. CDR1 and CDR2 (germline): SQVTM, ANQGSEA. The CDR3 coding sequence is TGCAGCGTTGAGGAGGTGAACACTGAAGCTTTCTTT. Amino acids: CSVEEVNTEAFF.